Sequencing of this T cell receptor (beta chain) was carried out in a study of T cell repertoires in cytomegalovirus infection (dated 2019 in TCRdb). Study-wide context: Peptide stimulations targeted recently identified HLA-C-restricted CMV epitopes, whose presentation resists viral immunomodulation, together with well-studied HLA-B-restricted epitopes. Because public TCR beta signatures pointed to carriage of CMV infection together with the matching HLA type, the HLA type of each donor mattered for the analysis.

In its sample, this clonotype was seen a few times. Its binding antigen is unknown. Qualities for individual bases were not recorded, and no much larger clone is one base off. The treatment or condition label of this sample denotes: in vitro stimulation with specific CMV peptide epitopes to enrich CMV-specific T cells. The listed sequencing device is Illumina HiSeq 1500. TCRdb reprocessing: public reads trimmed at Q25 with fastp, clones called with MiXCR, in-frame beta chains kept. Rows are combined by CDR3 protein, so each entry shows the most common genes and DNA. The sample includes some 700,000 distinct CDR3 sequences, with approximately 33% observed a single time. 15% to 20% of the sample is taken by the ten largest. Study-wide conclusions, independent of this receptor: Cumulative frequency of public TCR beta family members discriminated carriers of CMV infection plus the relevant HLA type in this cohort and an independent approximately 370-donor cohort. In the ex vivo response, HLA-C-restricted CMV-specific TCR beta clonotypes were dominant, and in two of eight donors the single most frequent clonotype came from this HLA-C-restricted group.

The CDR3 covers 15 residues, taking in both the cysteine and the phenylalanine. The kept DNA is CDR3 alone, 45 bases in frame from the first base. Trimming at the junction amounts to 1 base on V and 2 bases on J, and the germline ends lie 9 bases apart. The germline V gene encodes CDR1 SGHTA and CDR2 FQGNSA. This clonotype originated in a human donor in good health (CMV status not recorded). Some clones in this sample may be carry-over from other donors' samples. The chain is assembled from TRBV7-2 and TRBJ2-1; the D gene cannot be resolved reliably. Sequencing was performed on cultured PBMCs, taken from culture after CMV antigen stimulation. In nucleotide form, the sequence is TGTGCCAGCAGCTTAGGGCCGTATACCTACAATGAGCAGTTCTTC. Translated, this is CASSLGPYTYNEQFF.